This T cell receptor beta chain was identified during a study of cytomegalovirus exposure and HLA in healthy donors. Points from the study as a whole: Accurate prediction of most subjects' HLA-A and HLA-B alleles from TCR beta sequences was reported. The number of N-insertions in an Asian-associated ancestry cluster was reportedly below the roughly 670-donor mean in a later analysis. As a later analysis revealed, most CMV-associated TCR beta chains appeared HLA-restricted.

PCR amplification relied on 60 Vbeta primers (plus 13 Jbeta primers). Clones were sequenced by immunoSEQ multiplex PCR, and TCRdb holds only the in-frame ones, with some missing. The table has about 140,000 clones, roughly 66% seen once. For this clone: Antigen unknown.

This CDR3 comprises 15 residues. V gave up 2 bases and J gave up 2 bases; unmatched junction bases: 5. Germline CDR1 and CDR2: SEHNR and FQNEAQ (reference sequence). Everyone who donated was a healthy bone marrow donor. The sequence derives from a woman aged 55-69 years in good health and CMV-seronegative. The rearrangement joins TRBV7-9 to TRBJ2-7; 8 bases line up with TRBD1. The sequenced sample was PBMCs. The CDR3 region has the DNA TGTGCCAGCAGCTTAACGACAGGGGCAGCCTACGAGCAGTACTTC. It translates to CASSLTTGAAYEQYF. Based on the CDR3 plus reference TRBV7-9 and TRBJ2-7, the full variable domain is DTGVSQNPRHKITKRGQNVTFRCDPISEHNRLYWYRQTLGQGPEFLTYFQNEAQLEKSRLLSDRFSAERPKGSFSTLEIQRTEQGDSAMYLCASSLTTGAAYEQYFGPGTRLTVT.